The 10 T cell receptor beta chains below come from one sample, sequenced in a study of blood T cells in healthy people across ages. Then a second PCR, running about 6 to 11 cycles, was carried out with a sample-barcoded 5' primer and a J-beta primer mix. From the 5' RACE reads, TCRdb called clonotypes with MiXCR, one entry per CDR3 protein. In the table there are about 1,500,000 distinct CDR3 sequences, roughly 40% of which are singletons. Sequenced: blood. The receptor source for this set is a woman aged 18-29 years in good health.

A few counts support this clonotype. The V call is TRBV10-3, the J call TRBJ2-1; 13 bases are a match to TRBD2. From germline, CDR1 is ENHRY and CDR2 SYGVKD. V gave up 6 bases and J gave up 5 bases; unmatched junction bases: 1. This CDR3 has 14 residues. The CDR3 DNA sequence: TGTGCCATCAGGACTAGCGGGGGGAACAATGAGCAGTTCTTC. Its translation: CAIRTSGGNNEQFF.

J is TRBJ2-1 and V is TRBV3-1; 15 bases agree with TRBD2. The CDR3 totals 17 residues. After removal of 4 bases from V and 8 bases from J, the junction contained 9 bases not matched to a gene. Germline CDR1 is LGHDT and CDR2 is YNNKEL (reference sequence). CDR3 nucleotides: TGTGCCAGCAGCCCGTACCGGACTAGCGGGAGGGGGGATGAGCAGTTCTTC. Residues: CASSPYRTSGRGDEQFF.

The V call is TRBV4-1, the J call TRBJ1-5; D gene unclear. CDR1 is MGHRA, CDR2 YSYEKL, per germline. The CDR3 spans 17 residues. Trimming took off 0 bases at V and 2 bases at J, with 14 bases between the two ends. The CDR3 DNA reads as TGCGCCAGCAGCCAAGAGCCAGCCAGGTATCGCAATCAGCCCCAGCATTTT. Translating it yields CASSQEPARYRNQPQHF.

The chain uses TRBV28 and TRBJ2-5; weak D call: TRBD1 (6 bases). Germline CDR1 is MDHEN and CDR2 is SYDVKM. CDR3 length equals 15 residues. Deletions cut 7 bases from V and 2 bases from J, with 17 bases between. The CDR3: CASTFGGQIQETQYF. CDR3 nucleotides: TGTGCCAGCACCTTTGGCGGACAGATACAAGAGACCCAGTACTTC.

The chain recombines TRBV7-8 with TRBJ2-1, with 7 bases aligning to TRBD1. V shed 0 bases and J 4 bases; nucleotides not matched to a gene: 6. This CDR3 is 16 amino acids long. Germline lookup yields CDR1 SGHVS and CDR2 FQNEAQ. CDR3 in amino acids: CASSLAWDSFYNEQFF. CDR3 bases: TGTGCCAGCAGCTTAGCGTGGGACAGTTTTTACAATGAGCAGTTCTTC.

This chain joins TRBV30 and TRBJ2-5, with 9 bases that match TRBD2. CDR1 is GTSNPN, CDR2 SVGIG, per germline (reference sequence). The CDR3 consists of 15 residues. The V and J ends lost 3 bases and 0 bases, in that order; junction bases with no gene match: 5. In DNA form, the CDR3 reads TGTGCCTGGAGCGGACTAGCGAAGGACCAAGAGACCCAGTACTTC. This codes for CAWSGLAKDQETQYF.

This clonotype was detected only a few times. V gene TRBV12-3 or TRBV12-4 combines with J gene TRBJ2-5; D call uncertain. The CDR3 has 18 residues. The V end was cut by 4 bases, the J end by 11 bases, with 32 bases between. CDR3 nucleotide sequence: TGTGCCAGCAGTTCCCGAGTGGGGATTCGGCCGGAAGACAATGAGCAGTACTTC. It translates to CASSSRVGIRPEDNEQYF.

This chain links TRBV4-1 with TRBJ1-2; D is uncertain. V was trimmed by 3 bases and J by 5 bases, leaving 19 bases between them. The CDR3 is 16 residues long. CDR1 and CDR2 from the germline V gene are MGHRA and YSYEKL. The CDR3 sequence is CASSHPDAPSGYGYTF. CDR3 coding DNA: TGCGCCAGCAGCCACCCGGACGCACCTTCTGGTTATGGCTACACCTTC.

Of note for this clonotype: The junction departs from the called germline gene at one end, perhaps through a read error. The chain has TRBV7-9 and TRBJ2-7, with 7 bases matching TRBD1. Looked up from germline, CDR1 is SEHNR and CDR2 is FQNEAQ (reference sequence). This CDR3 has 12 amino acids. The DNA of the CDR3 is TGTGCCGGCAGCTTACAGGGGTACGAGCAGTACTTC. Amino acid sequence: CAGSLQGYEQYF.

In the case of this clonotype: Since the CDR3 does not end with the conserved phenylalanine or tryptophan, this likely comes from a read error. J is TRBJ2-7 and V is TRBV20-1, with a tentative D call TRBD2 (6 bases). CDR1 and CDR2 (germline): DFQATT, SNEGSKA (reference sequence). The CDR3 is 11 amino acids. CDR3 nucleotides: TGCGGTGCTAGAGCGGGCCACGAGCAGTACCTC. Its translation is CGARAGHEQYL.